This entry features one T cell receptor (beta chain) sequence. The antigen is not known. V shed 6 bases and J shed 3 bases, with 12 bases lying between them. CDR3 length: 13 amino acids. Germline CDR1 SQVTM, CDR2 ANQGSEA. Produced via immunoSEQ multiplex PCR; TCRdb's table is partial and in-frame only. The repertoire holds about 100,000 clones, roughly 85% seen once, with roughly 0.84% in the top ten. The sample originates from a study of radiotherapy plus CTLA-4 blockade in lung cancer. Study information: Among all patients, approximately 17% showed objective responses, while 30% to 35% had disease control. Findings and caveats of the study: TCR clones originating in tumors grew in number in blood after radiotherapy plus ipilimumab.

The TCR was taken from a human donor with non-small cell lung cancer who had stable disease on radiotherapy plus ipilimumab. V is TRBV29-1 and J is TRBJ1-5; no reliable D call. The sequences come from peripheral blood, collected from a patient treated with radiotherapy plus ipilimumab. The CDR3 region is CSVQEGSNQPQHF. CDR3 sequence (DNA): TGCAGCGTCCAGGAGGGCTCCAATCAGCCCCAGCATTTT.